The 23 T cell receptor beta chains listed next were all sequenced from one sample in a study of T cell repertoires in cytomegalovirus infection. TCRdb re-called the reads through MiXCR, storing one row per CDR3 protein. In the table there are about 360,000 distinct CDR3 sequences, about a sixth of which are singletons. The sample consisted of PBMCs. All receptors derive from a human donor in good health (CMV status not recorded). Some clones in this sample may be carry-over from other donors' samples.

The chain combines TRBV5-4 with TRBJ2-1; 8 positions match TRBD1. This CDR3 has 14 residues. Per germline, CDR1 SGHNT and CDR2 YYREEE (reference sequence). With 1 base clipped from V and 8 bases from J, the junction kept 5 bases outside the gene matches. The CDR3 nucleotides are TGTGCCAGCAGCTTGCGGACAGGGATTGATGAGCAGTTCTTC. It codes for CASSLRTGIDEQFF. Filled out from reference TRBV5-4 and TRBJ2-1, the complete variable domain reads ETGVTQSPTHLIKTRGQQVTLRCSSQSGHNTVSWYQQALGQGPQFIFQYYREEENGRGNFPPRFSGLQFPNYSSELNVNALELDDSALYLCASSLRTGIDEQFFGPGTRLTVL.

A few counts support this clonotype. The chain recombines TRBV19 with TRBJ2-7; TRBD2 matches at 11 bases. Germline V gives CDR1 LNHDA, CDR2 SQIVND (reference sequence). The CDR3 has 17 residues. J lost 0 bases, V lost 4 bases, and 8 bases had no gene match. This CDR3 reads CASSTPPGTSGSYEQYF. The DNA of the CDR3 is TGTGCCAGTAGTACCCCCCCCGGGACTAGCGGCTCCTACGAGCAGTACTTC.

The chain is built from TRBV27 and TRBJ1-1; unclear D gene. This CDR3 is 16 amino acids long. Germline V gene lookup returns CDR1 MNHEY and CDR2 SMNVEV (reference sequence). V was cut by 3 bases and J by 0 bases, with 14 bases left in between. This chain's CDR3 is CASSFHAPGVNTEAFF. CDR3 DNA: TGTGCCAGCAGTTTCCACGCTCCGGGCGTGAACACTGAAGCTTTCTTT.

In its sample, this clonotype was seen a few times. The rearrangement uses TRBV5-5 and TRBJ1-6, with D maybe TRBD1 (5 bases). The CDR3 loop spans 16 amino acids. Germline V gene data show CDR1 as SGHKS and CDR2 as YYEKEE (reference sequence). V lost 0 bases and J 7 bases, leaving 14 bases between the germline ends. The CDR3 loop is CASSLAPGDGNSPLHF. For the CDR3, the DNA is TGTGCCAGCAGCTTGGCACCCGGGGACGGCAATTCACCCCTCCACTTT.

This clonotype appeared a few times. The rearrangement joins TRBV19 to TRBJ1-5; 7 bases agree with TRBD1. Germline V gene data show CDR1 as LNHDA and CDR2 as SQIVND (reference sequence). V was clipped by 6 bases and J by 2 bases; unmatched bases: 7. CDR3 length: 15 residues. This chain's CDR3 is CASSITGVGNQPQHF. The CDR3 DNA is TGTGCCAGTAGCATTACAGGGGTTGGCAATCAGCCCCAGCATTTT.

The rearrangement links TRBV10-3 to TRBJ2-3; D is unclear. Germline CDR1 reads ENHRY; CDR2 reads SYGVKD. The CDR3 is 11 amino acids. V gave up 3 bases and J gave up 5 bases, with 3 bases separating them. The CDR3 DNA sequence: TGTGCCATCAGTGAAAGAGATACGCAGTATTTT. Translated, it gives CAISERDTQYF.

This clonotype was detected only a few times. The chain is built from TRBV7-6 and TRBJ2-1; 14 positions match TRBD2. The CDR3 consists of 15 residues. The germline V gene has CDR1 SGHVS and CDR2 FNYEAQ. V lost 4 bases and J lost 12; bases outside the gene matches: 8. The CDR3 DNA sequence: TGTGCCAGCAGCTCCCCCGGGACTAGCGGGGGCCGGCAGTTCTTC. Its protein is CASSSPGTSGGRQFF.

This sequence joins TRBV20-1 and TRBJ2-2, with D maybe TRBD1 (5 bases). CDR3 length: 14 amino acids. CDR1 is DFQATT, CDR2 SNEGSKA, per germline (reference sequence). V was cut by 3 bases and J by 0 bases, with 8 bases left in between. CDR3 sequence: CSASKGANTGELFF. DNA for the CDR3: TGCAGTGCTAGTAAAGGGGCGAACACCGGGGAGCTGTTTTTT.

A few counts support this clonotype. The gene calls are TRBV28 and TRBJ2-5, with 9 bases aligning to TRBD2. Germline V gives CDR1 MDHEN, CDR2 SYDVKM. The CDR3 runs to 16 residues. Trimming removed 3 bases from V and 4 bases from J; junction bases left unmatched: 9. CDR3 sequence reads: CASSFGSGGPRETQYF. The CDR3 DNA follows: TGTGCCAGCAGTTTTGGGAGCGGGGGGCCCCGAGAGACCCAGTACTTC.

This clonotype was recorded many times. The genes are TRBV9 and TRBJ2-7, with 14 bases identical to TRBD2. V lost 0 bases, J lost 4 bases, and 6 bases stayed unmatched. Per the germline V gene, CDR1 is SGDLS and CDR2 is YYNGEE. This CDR3 comprises 17 residues. In nucleotides, the CDR3 is TGTGCCAGCAGCGTAGGGTCGGGACTAGCGGGAGATTACGAGCAGTACTTC. It codes for CASSVGSGLAGDYEQYF.

The sample holds many counts of this clonotype. The J gene is TRBJ2-7, the V gene TRBV7-9; 7 bases fit TRBD1. The CDR3 has 14 amino acids. Per germline, CDR1 SEHNR and CDR2 FQNEAQ (reference sequence). V lost 1 base, J lost 4 bases, and 4 bases stayed unmatched. The CDR3 nucleotides read TGTGCCAGCAGCTTAGAAGGGGGCTGGTACGAGCAGTACTTC. Protein sequence: CASSLEGGWYEQYF. Filled out from reference TRBV7-9 and TRBJ2-7, the complete variable domain reads DTGVSQNPRHKITKRGQNVTFRCDPISEHNRLYWYRQTLGQGPEFLTYFQNEAQLEKSRLLSDRFSAERPKGSFSTLEIQRTEQGDSAMYLCASSLEGGWYEQYFGPGTRLTVT.

This clonotype was counted between two and nine times. The chain couples TRBV7-8 to TRBJ1-2; D not resolved. Germline V CDR1 and CDR2: SGHVS, FQNEAQ. The CDR3 consists of 15 residues. Trimming stripped 0 bases from V and 7 bases from J, with 15 bases between. CDR3 bases: TGTGCCAGCAGCTTAGCTCGGTTCGGGCTAGGTGGCTACACCTTC. This encodes CASSLARFGLGGYTF.

This clonotype appeared a few times. CDR3 protein: CASSFQNEQFF. CDR3 sequence (DNA): TGTGCCAGCAGTTTCCAGAATGAGCAGTTCTTC. The gene calls are TRBV27 and TRBJ2-1; D gene unclear. In germline, CDR1 is MNHEY, CDR2 SMNVEV (reference sequence). Trimming took off 3 bases at V and 7 bases at J, with 4 bases between the two ends. The CDR3 is made up of 11 amino acids.

This clonotype was recorded a few times. This chain links TRBV7-6 with TRBJ1-6, with D maybe TRBD1 (5 bases). Germline V CDR1 and CDR2: SGHVS, FNYEAQ. The CDR3 consists of 15 residues. Trimming removed 0 bases from V and 8 bases from J, with 11 bases in between. The CDR3 region is CASSLAGGSDSPLHF. The CDR3 DNA reads as TGTGCCAGCAGCTTAGCGGGGGGTTCGGATTCACCCCTCCACTTT.

There are many counts of this clonotype. The chain recombines TRBV2 with TRBJ1-1; the D gene is possibly TRBD1 (6 bases). V was clipped by 6 bases and J by 0 bases, with 8 bases between them. Per the germline V gene, CDR1 is SNHLY and CDR2 is FYNNEI. This CDR3 has 13 residues. The CDR3 sequence is CASRTGLNTEAFF. In DNA form, the CDR3 reads TGTGCCAGCAGAACAGGGTTGAACACTGAAGCTTTCTTT.

This clonotype was seen only a few times. The J gene is TRBJ2-1, the V gene TRBV2; TRBD1 might be the D (5 bases). The CDR3 sequence is 15 residues long. Trimming pared 2 bases from V and 2 bases from J, leaving 10 bases between. CDR1 is SNHLY and CDR2 is FYNNEI in the germline V gene. CDR3 sequence reads: CASSELQGAYNEQFF. The CDR3 DNA reads TGTGCCAGCAGTGAACTGCAAGGGGCCTACAATGAGCAGTTCTTC.

This clonotype was seen at least ten times. The V and J genes are TRBV6-1 and TRBJ2-7; D is possibly TRBD2 (6 bases). The germline V and J ends were trimmed by 6 bases and 1 base, with 16 bases remaining between them. Germline values: CDR1 MNHNS, CDR2 SASEGT. CDR3 size: 15 residues. In nucleotides, the CDR3 is TGTGCCAGCAGGACCATCCGCGGGATTTCCTACGAGCAGTACTTC. It specifies CASRTIRGISYEQYF.

This clonotype has just a few counts. The chain recombines TRBV19 with TRBJ2-4, with 13 bases matching TRBD2. V shed 4 bases, J shed 6 bases, and the junction held 9 bases outside the gene matches. The CDR3 covers 17 residues. Germline loops: CDR1 LNHDA, CDR2 SQIVND (reference sequence). The CDR3 bases are TGTGCCAGTAGTAGGGGAGAACTAGCGGGAGGGCTAAACATTCAGTACTTC. This codes for CASSRGELAGGLNIQYF.

Comment on this clonotype: The germline gene is not matched at one end of the junction; a read error may be the cause. The chain combines TRBV12-3 or TRBV12-4 with TRBJ1-4, with TRBD1 as a possible D gene (5 bases). The CDR3 contains 11 residues. DNA for the CDR3: TGTGCCAGCAGTCCTGGGGGACCTATAGTTTTT. Protein product: CASSPGGPIVF.

This clonotype was seen at least ten times. This chain uses TRBV12-3 or TRBV12-4 with TRBJ2-1; D may be TRBD1 (6 bases). Deletions cut 8 bases from V and 9 bases from J, with 23 bases between. This CDR3 spans 15 amino acids. DNA of the CDR3: TGTGCCAGCCGCCCGGGGACAAGCTTAGGTGGTGAGCAGTTCTTC. Translation: CASRPGTSLGGEQFF.

The V call is TRBV29-1, the J call TRBJ2-1; D not certain. V lost 4 bases, J lost 0 bases, and 13 bases lay in between. Germline CDR1 SQVTM, CDR2 ANQGSEA. This CDR3 has 15 amino acids. Written as DNA, the CDR3 is TGCAGCGTTGCTCAACAGCCGAGCTCCTACAATGAGCAGTTCTTC. Its translation is CSVAQQPSSYNEQFF.

The rearrangement uses TRBV27 and TRBJ1-1; D is undetermined. The CDR3 consists of 14 residues. The V gene lost 5 bases and the J gene lost 5 bases, with 15 bases spanning the gap. Per germline, CDR1 MNHEY and CDR2 SMNVEV (reference sequence). This CDR3 is CASSRASYGTEAFF. CDR3 DNA: TGTGCCAGCAGTCGGGCCTCCTATGGTACTGAAGCTTTCTTT.

This clonotype came up many times. V usage is TRBV7-2 and J usage is TRBJ2-5; D remains unclear. The V and J ends lost 3 bases and 2 bases respectively, with 7 bases between them. Germline loops: CDR1 SGHTA, CDR2 FQGNSA. CDR3 size: 13 residues. The CDR3 coding sequence is TGTGCCAGCAGCTTGACAACTCAAGAGACCCAGTACTTC. It specifies CASSLTTQETQYF. The variable domain in full, with the rest retrieved from reference TRBV7-2 and TRBJ2-5, is GAGVSQSPSNKVTEKGKDVELRCDPISGHTALYWYRQSLGQGLEFLIYFQGNSAPDKSGLPSDRFSAERTGGSVSTLTIQRTQQEDSAVYLCASSLTTQETQYFGPGTRLLVL.